The present T cell receptor (beta chain) was sequenced within a study of long-term antiretroviral therapy in people with HIV. This CDR3 has 12 amino acids. V shed 5 bases and J shed 8 bases, with 12 bases lying between them. Germline V gives CDR1 LNHDA, CDR2 SQIVND (reference sequence). Only one count was recorded for this clone. Its antigen is unidentified. With survey level as its setting, the immunoSEQ assay was v3.0. The table came from immunoSEQ multiplex PCR; TCRdb's copy has only in-frame clones and leaves some out. The table has approximately 29,000 clones, roughly 84% seen once. Study-level points and caveats: Dominating the repertoire at all time points were the clones that expanded before ART. Transplant donor controls retained higher diversity, though diversity increased after ART.

The sequence was obtained from a man between 18 and 29 years old with HIV. The rearrangement joins TRBV19 to TRBJ1-1, with D possibly matching TRBD1 (6 bases). The material sequenced was unsorted PBMCs, taken 0.4 years after starting antiretroviral therapy. CDR3 sequence reads: CASSPPGTEAFF. Here the CDR3 DNA reads TGTGCCAGTAGTCCGCCCGGGACAGAAGCTTTCTTT.